This TCR beta chain was observed in a study of cytomegalovirus exposure and HLA in healthy donors. The germline V gene encodes CDR1 SGHTA and CDR2 FQGNSA. V was cut by 2 bases and J by 6 bases, with 10 bases left in between. This CDR3 is 13 amino acids long. Vbeta (60) and Jbeta (13) primers were used in the PCR. Clones were read by immunoSEQ multiplex PCR, and TCRdb kept only the in-frame ones, dropping some. The sample shows about 200,000 clones, 83% of them seen only once. The genes are TRBV7-2 and TRBJ1-1; possibly TRBD1 for D (6 bases). Material: PBMCs. This receptor was identified in a man in his forties in good health and CMV-seropositive. The CDR3 loop is CASSLNRVAEAFF. CDR3 coding DNA: TGTGCCAGCAGCTTAAACAGGGTGGCTGAAGCTTTCTTT. The full variable domain, with the rest looked up from reference TRBV7-2 and TRBJ1-1, is GAGVSQSPSNKVTEKGKDVELRCDPISGHTALYWYRQSLGQGLEFLIYFQGNSAPDKSGLPSDRFSAERTGGSVSTLTIQRTQQEDSAVYLCASSLNRVAEAFFGQGTRLTVV.